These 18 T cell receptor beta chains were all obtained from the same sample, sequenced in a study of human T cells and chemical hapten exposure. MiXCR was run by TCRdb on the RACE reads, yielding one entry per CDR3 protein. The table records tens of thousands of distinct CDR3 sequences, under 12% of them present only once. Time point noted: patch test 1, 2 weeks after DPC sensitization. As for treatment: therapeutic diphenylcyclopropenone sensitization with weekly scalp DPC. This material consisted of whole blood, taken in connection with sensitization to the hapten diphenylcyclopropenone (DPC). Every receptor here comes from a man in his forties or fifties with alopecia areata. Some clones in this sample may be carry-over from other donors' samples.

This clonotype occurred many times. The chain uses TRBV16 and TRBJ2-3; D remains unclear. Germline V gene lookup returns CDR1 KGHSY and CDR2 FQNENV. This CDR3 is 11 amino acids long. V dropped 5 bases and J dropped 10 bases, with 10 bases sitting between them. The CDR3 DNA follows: TGTGCCAGCAGCGGGGTACGTCCGCAGTATTTT. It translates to CASSGVRPQYF.

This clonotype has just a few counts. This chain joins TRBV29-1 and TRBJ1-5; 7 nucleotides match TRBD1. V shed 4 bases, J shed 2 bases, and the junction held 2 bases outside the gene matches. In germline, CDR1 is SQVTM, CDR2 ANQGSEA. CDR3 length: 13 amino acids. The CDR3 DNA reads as TGCAGCGTTGCCCAGGGGGGCAATCAGCCCCAGCATTTT. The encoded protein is CSVAQGGNQPQHF.

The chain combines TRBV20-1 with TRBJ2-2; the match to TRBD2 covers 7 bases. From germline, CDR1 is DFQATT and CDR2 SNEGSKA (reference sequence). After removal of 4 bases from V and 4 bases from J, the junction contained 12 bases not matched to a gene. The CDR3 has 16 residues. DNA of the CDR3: TGCAGTGCTAAGGCCGACAGCGGGATTGTCACCGGGGAGCTGTTTTTT. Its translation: CSAKADSGIVTGELFF.

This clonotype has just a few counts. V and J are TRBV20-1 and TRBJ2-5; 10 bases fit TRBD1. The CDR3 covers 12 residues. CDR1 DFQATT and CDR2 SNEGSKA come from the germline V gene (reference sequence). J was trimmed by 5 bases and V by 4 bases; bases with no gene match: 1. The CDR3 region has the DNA TGCAGTGCTATGGACAGGGGGGAGACCCAGTACTTC. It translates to CSAMDRGETQYF.

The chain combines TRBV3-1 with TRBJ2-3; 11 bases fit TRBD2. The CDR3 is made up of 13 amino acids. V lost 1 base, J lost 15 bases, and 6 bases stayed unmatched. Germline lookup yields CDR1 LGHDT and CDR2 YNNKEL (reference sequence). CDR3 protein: CASSQGGSGRGYF. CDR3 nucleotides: TGTGCCAGCAGCCAAGGCGGTAGCGGGAGGGGTTATTTT.

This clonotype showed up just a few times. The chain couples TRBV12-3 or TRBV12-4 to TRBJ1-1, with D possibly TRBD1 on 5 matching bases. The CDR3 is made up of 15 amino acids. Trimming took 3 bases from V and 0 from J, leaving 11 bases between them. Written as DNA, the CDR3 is TGTGCCAGCAGTTTTGGAGACAGCCTGAACACTGAAGCTTTCTTT. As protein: CASSFGDSLNTEAFF.

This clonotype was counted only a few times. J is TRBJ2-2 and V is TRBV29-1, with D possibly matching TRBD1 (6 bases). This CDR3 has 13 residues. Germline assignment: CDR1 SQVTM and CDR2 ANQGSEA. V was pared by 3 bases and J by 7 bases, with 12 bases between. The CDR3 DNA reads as TGCAGCGTTGAGGGCAGGGGAGTCGGGGAGCTGTTTTTT. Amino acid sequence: CSVEGRGVGELFF.

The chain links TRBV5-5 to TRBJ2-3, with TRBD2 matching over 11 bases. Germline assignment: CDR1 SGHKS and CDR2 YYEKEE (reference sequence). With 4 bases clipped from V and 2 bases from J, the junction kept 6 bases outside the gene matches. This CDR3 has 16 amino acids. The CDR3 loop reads CASSPRLAGTTDTQYF. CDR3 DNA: TGTGCCAGCAGCCCCAGACTAGCGGGAACCACAGATACGCAGTATTTT.

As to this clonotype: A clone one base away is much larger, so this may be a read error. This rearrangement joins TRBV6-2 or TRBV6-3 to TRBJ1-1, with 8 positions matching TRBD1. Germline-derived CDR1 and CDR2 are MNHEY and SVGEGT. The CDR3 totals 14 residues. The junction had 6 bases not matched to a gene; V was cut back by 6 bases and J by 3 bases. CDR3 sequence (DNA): TGTGCCAGCAGGATGACAGGGGCGTACACTGAAGCTTTCTTT. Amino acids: CASRMTGAYTEAFF.

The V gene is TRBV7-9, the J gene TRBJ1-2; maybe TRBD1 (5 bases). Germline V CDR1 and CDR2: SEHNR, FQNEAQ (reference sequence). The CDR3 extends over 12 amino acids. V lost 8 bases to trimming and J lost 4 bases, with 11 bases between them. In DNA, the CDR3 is TGTGCCAGCGGAGGGGAGACCTATGGCTACACCTTC. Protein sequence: CASGGETYGYTF. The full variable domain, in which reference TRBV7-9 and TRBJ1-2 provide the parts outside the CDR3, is DTGVSQNPRHKITKRGQNVTFRCDPISEHNRLYWYRQTLGQGPEFLTYFQNEAQLEKSRLLSDRFSAERPKGSFSTLEIQRTEQGDSAMYLCASGGETYGYTFGSGTRLTVV.

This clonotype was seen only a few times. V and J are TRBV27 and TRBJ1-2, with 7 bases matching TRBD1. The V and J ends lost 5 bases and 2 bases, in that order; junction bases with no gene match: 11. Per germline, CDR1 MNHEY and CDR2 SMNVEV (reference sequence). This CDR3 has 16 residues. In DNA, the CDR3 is TGTGCCAGCAGTGCTATCGGGACAGCTGGGAACTATGGCTACACCTTC. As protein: CASSAIGTAGNYGYTF.

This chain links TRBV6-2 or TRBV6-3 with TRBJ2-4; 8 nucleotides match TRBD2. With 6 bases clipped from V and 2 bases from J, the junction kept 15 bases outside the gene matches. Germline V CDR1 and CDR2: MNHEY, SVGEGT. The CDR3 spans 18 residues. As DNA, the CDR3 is TGTGCCAGCAGGATAGCGTGGGGAGCGGGAGAACCCAAAAACATTCAGTACTTC. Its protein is CASRIAWGAGEPKNIQYF.

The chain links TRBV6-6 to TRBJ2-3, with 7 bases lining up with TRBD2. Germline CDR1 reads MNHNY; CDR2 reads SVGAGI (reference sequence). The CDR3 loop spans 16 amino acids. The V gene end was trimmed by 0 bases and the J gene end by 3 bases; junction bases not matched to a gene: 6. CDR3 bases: TGTGCCAGCAGTTACTCGGTGGGAGGGATAACAGATACGCAGTATTTT. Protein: CASSYSVGGITDTQYF.

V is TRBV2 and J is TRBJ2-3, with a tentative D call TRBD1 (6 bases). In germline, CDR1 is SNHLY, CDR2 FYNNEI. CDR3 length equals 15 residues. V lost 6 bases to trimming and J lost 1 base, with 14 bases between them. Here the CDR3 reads CASSPAGAGTDTQYF. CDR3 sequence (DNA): TGTGCCAGCAGCCCCGCAGGGGCGGGCACAGATACGCAGTATTTT.

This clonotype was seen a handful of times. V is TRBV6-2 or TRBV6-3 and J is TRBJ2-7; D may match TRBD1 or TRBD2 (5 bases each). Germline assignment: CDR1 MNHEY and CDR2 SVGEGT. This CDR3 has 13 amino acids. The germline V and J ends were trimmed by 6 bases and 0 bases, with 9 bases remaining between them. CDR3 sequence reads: CASSPGSSYEQYV. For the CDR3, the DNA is TGTGCCAGCAGCCCAGGGAGCTCCTACGAGCAGTACGTC.

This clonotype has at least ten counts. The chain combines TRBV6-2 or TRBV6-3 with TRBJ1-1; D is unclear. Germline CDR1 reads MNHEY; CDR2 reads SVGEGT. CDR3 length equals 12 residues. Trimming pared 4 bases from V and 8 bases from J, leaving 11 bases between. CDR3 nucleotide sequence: TGTGCCAGCAGTTTCGAGTTGTCAGAAGCTTTCTTT. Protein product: CASSFELSEAFF.

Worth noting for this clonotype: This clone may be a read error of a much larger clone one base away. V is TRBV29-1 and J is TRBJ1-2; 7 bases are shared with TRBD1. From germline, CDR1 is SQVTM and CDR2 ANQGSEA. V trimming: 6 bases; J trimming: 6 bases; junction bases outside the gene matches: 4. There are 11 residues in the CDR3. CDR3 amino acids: CSVVDRDGYTF. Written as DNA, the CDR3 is TGCAGCGTAGTTGACAGGGATGGCTACACCTTC.

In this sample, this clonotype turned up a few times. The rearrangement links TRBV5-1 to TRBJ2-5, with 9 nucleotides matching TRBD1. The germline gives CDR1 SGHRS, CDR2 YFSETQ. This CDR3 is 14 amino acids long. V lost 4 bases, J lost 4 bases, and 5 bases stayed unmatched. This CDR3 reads CASSPPGQGETQYF. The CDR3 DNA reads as TGCGCCAGCAGCCCCCCGGGACAGGGAGAGACCCAGTACTTC.